Shown below are 20 T cell receptor beta chains from a single sample sequenced in a study of neurological immune-mediated disorders. TCRdb reprocessed the 5' RACE reads via MiXCR and lists one record per CDR3 protein. Of 66,000 or so distinct CDR3 sequences detected, 5.2% appear once; the ten largest clones hold approximately 2.6%. Specimen: PBMCs. The receptors here all came from a woman aged 30 to 39 with multiple sclerosis.

This clonotype turned up a few times. The V and J genes are TRBV20-1 and TRBJ2-3, with TRBD1 matching over 9 bases. Germline lookup yields CDR1 DFQATT and CDR2 SNEGSKA (reference sequence). The CDR3 spans 14 residues. J was trimmed by 5 bases and V by 6 bases; bases with no gene match: 9. The CDR3 reads CSAPTQGAGDTQYF. The CDR3 DNA reads TGCAGTGCACCAACACAGGGGGCGGGAGATACGCAGTATTTT.

This clonotype was detected ten times or more. V usage is TRBV28 and J usage is TRBJ1-5, with 8 bases lining up with TRBD1. The CDR3 has 15 amino acids. With V trimmed by 3 bases and J by 7 bases, 8 bases remained unmatched. CDR1 and CDR2 (germline): MDHEN, SYDVKM. The CDR3 spells CASSFAGGAGQPQHF. Written as DNA, the CDR3 is TGTGCCAGCAGTTTTGCAGGGGGCGCGGGGCAGCCCCAGCATTTT.

Many counts were recorded for this clonotype. The rearrangement joins TRBV20-1 to TRBJ1-5, with a tentative D call TRBD1 (6 bases). Per the germline V gene, CDR1 is DFQATT and CDR2 is SNEGSKA (reference sequence). The ends were cut back, 6 bases at V and 6 bases at J, with 15 bases in the middle. The CDR3 runs 13 residues. The CDR3 nucleotides read TGCAGTGCCCCGGGGGGCTGGGGTCAGCCCCAGCATTTT. It yields the protein CSAPGGWGQPQHF.

This clonotype was observed at least ten times. The chain carries TRBV20-1 and TRBJ2-7; D uncertain. The germline gives CDR1 DFQATT, CDR2 SNEGSKA (reference sequence). The CDR3 contains 11 residues. The ends were cut back, 5 bases at V and 2 bases at J, with 7 bases in the middle. CDR3 residues: CSAPTAYEQYF. The CDR3 DNA reads TGCAGTGCTCCGACCGCCTACGAGCAGTACTTC.

The chain has TRBV5-1 and TRBJ2-3; D unclear. This CDR3 spans 14 amino acids. Trimming removed 0 bases at V and 4 bases at J, with 9 bases between. The germline V gene has CDR1 SGHRS and CDR2 YFSETQ. The DNA for the CDR3 is TGCGCCAGCAGCTTGGGTGGTATCGCAGATACGCAGTATTTT. The encoded protein is CASSLGGIADTQYF.

This clonotype was recorded many times. The chain is built from TRBV25-1 and TRBJ1-2; no definite D call. The CDR3 runs 14 residues. Germline V gene sequence: CDR1 MGHDK, CDR2 SYGVNS. V was cut by 2 bases and J by 4 bases, with 11 bases left in between. CDR3 in DNA: TGTGCCAGCAGTGAACAATCACCTCTCTATGGCTACACCTTC. Translating gives CASSEQSPLYGYTF.

There are a few counts of this clonotype. An end of the junction does not agree with germline; a read error may underlie this. The V call is TRBV20-1, the J call TRBJ1-5; D may be TRBD1 (5 bases). This CDR3 is 15 amino acids long. Germline values: CDR1 DFQATT, CDR2 SNEGSKA (reference sequence). Here the CDR3 DNA reads TGCAGTGCTAGAGCCCCTGGCAGGGCAGTGCAGCCCCAGAATTTT. This translates into CSARAPGRAVQPQNF.

In its sample, this clonotype was seen many times. V is TRBV5-1 and J is TRBJ1-4; TRBD1 matches at 8 bases. Germline CDR1 SGHRS, CDR2 YFSETQ. J gave up 4 bases and V 4 bases, and 3 bases lay outside the gene matches. The CDR3 contains 14 residues. CDR3 nucleotides: TGCGCCAGCAGCCCGGACAGGGTTAATGAAAAACTGTTTTTT. Translated, it gives CASSPDRVNEKLFF.

The rearrangement joins TRBV9 to TRBJ2-3; 10 bases are shared with TRBD2. From germline, CDR1 is SGDLS and CDR2 YYNGEE. This CDR3 is built from 15 residues. J gave up 6 bases and V 3 bases, and 7 bases lay outside the gene matches. CDR3: CASSDQAGGVDTQYF. CDR3 sequence (DNA): TGTGCCAGCAGCGACCAAGCGGGGGGGGTTGATACGCAGTATTTT.

This clonotype was observed at least ten times. The chain recombines TRBV15 with TRBJ2-6; D is unresolved. The V gene's germline CDR1 is LNHNV and CDR2 YYDKDF (reference sequence). Trimming removed 3 bases at V and 0 bases at J, with 3 bases between. The CDR3 is made up of 14 amino acids. The CDR3: CATSSSSGANVLTF. The CDR3 coding sequence is TGTGCCACCAGCAGCAGCTCTGGGGCCAACGTCCTGACTTTC. The full variable domain, completed using reference TRBV15 and TRBJ2-6, is DAMVIQNPRYQVTQFGKPVTLSCSQTLNHNVMYWYQQKSSQAPKLLFHYYDKDFNNEADTPDNFQSRRPNTSFCFLDIRSPGLGDTAMYLCATSSSSGANVLTFGAGSRLTVL.

The V call is TRBV10-3, the J call TRBJ2-7, with TRBD1 matching 11 bases. Germline V lookup: CDR1 ENHRY, CDR2 SYGVKD. Trimming at V came to 6 bases and at J to 5 bases, leaving 9 bases not matched to a gene. The CDR3 loop spans 15 amino acids. The CDR3 here is CAISRDRGFSDEQYF. The CDR3 DNA is TGTGCCATCAGCCGGGACAGGGGGTTTTCGGACGAGCAGTACTTC.

This clonotype was found a few times. The chain carries TRBV15 and TRBJ1-1; possibly TRBD1 for D (6 bases). The CDR3 sequence is 15 residues long. The V and J ends lost 3 bases and 0 bases respectively, with 11 bases between them. The V gene's germline CDR1 is LNHNV and CDR2 YYDKDF (reference sequence). CDR3 nucleotide sequence: TGTGCCACCAGCAGGCAGGGGACTATGAACACTGAAGCTTTCTTT. Its protein is CATSRQGTMNTEAFF.

This clonotype has at least ten counts. The chain recombines TRBV5-1 with TRBJ1-1; D gene ambiguous. The CDR3 loop spans 14 amino acids. V lost 0 bases, J lost 0 bases, and 6 bases lay in between. Per the germline V gene, CDR1 is SGHRS and CDR2 is YFSETQ. In nucleotides, the CDR3 is TGCGCCAGCAGCTTGGCCACTTTGAACACTGAAGCTTTCTTT. Protein: CASSLATLNTEAFF.

This clonotype was counted ten times or more. The J gene is TRBJ2-1, the V gene TRBV5-1, with unresolved D. CDR1 is SGHRS, CDR2 YFSETQ, per germline. This CDR3 spans 12 amino acids. The V and J ends lost 1 base and 8 bases respectively, with 7 bases between them. CDR3 sequence reads: CASSLSEDEQFF. The CDR3 nucleotides are TGCGCCAGCAGCTTGAGCGAGGATGAGCAGTTCTTC.

This clonotype was observed a few times. The chain combines TRBV3-1 with TRBJ2-2; D is undetermined. From germline, CDR1 is LGHDT and CDR2 YNNKEL (reference sequence). The length of the CDR3 is 14 residues. V lost 0 bases to trimming and J lost 1 base, with 3 bases between them. The CDR3 coding sequence is TGTGCCAGCAGCCAAGATATGAACACCGGGGAGCTGTTTTTT. This gives the protein CASSQDMNTGELFF. The variable domain in full, completed from reference TRBV3-1 and TRBJ2-2, reads DTAVSQTPKYLVTQMGNDKSIKCEQNLGHDTMYWYKQDSKKFLKIMFSYNNKELIINETVPNRFSPKSPDKAHLNLHINSLELGDSAVYFCASSQDMNTGELFFGEGSRLTVL.

This clonotype was recorded at least ten times. The gene calls are TRBV7-2 and TRBJ2-1, with D tentatively TRBD1 (5 bases). Germline V gives CDR1 SGHTA, CDR2 FQGNSA. This CDR3 region has 13 residues. The V and J ends lost 2 bases and 6 bases respectively, with 8 bases between them. CDR3 amino acids: CASSLMQGNEQFF. CDR3 DNA sequence: TGTGCCAGCAGCTTAATGCAGGGCAATGAGCAGTTCTTC.

This clonotype was counted a few times. A junction boundary mismatches the germline segment, possibly from a read error. The rearrangement joins TRBV7-6 to TRBJ2-5; D might be TRBD1 (5 bases). Germline V gene sequence: CDR1 SGHVS, CDR2 FNYEAQ. This CDR3 is 11 amino acids long. CDR3 bases: TGTGCCAGCAGCTCTACAGGTCTAATTAACTTC. Protein sequence: CASSSTGLINF.

This clonotype has ten or more counts. V and J are TRBV5-1 and TRBJ2-2; D possibly corresponds to TRBD1 (6 bases). The CDR3 totals 15 residues. Germline V gives CDR1 SGHRS, CDR2 YFSETQ. Between the trimmed V and J ends, which lost 0 bases and 0 bases, there was a span of 6 bases. DNA of the CDR3: TGCGCCAGCAGCTTGGGGACAGCGAACACCGGGGAGCTGTTTTTT. Protein product: CASSLGTANTGELFF.

The sample holds many counts of this clonotype. The J gene is TRBJ1-2, the V gene TRBV20-1; D uncertain. Trimming removed 0 bases at V and 3 bases at J, with 17 bases between. CDR3 length: 16 amino acids. CDR1 and CDR2 (germline): DFQATT, SNEGSKA (reference sequence). The CDR3 is CSARDSGTAGYYGYTF. CDR3 sequence (DNA): TGCAGTGCTAGAGATTCGGGCACAGCAGGATACTATGGCTACACCTTC.

The chain joins TRBV7-9 to TRBJ1-1, with TRBD1 matching 7 bases. CDR3 size: 15 residues. Per the germline V gene, CDR1 is SEHNR and CDR2 is FQNEAQ (reference sequence). Germline trimming cut 5 bases from V and 6 bases from J; bases unmatched to any gene: 12. This CDR3 reads CASSRILGQAPEAFF. The CDR3 DNA follows: TGTGCCAGCAGCCGTATCCTCGGACAGGCGCCTGAAGCTTTCTTT.